This T cell receptor beta chain stems from a study of CD8 T cells in Susac syndrome. This CDR3 comprises 16 residues. With 5 bases clipped from V and 4 bases from J, the junction kept 16 bases outside the gene matches. The germline gives CDR1 DFQATT, CDR2 SNEGSKA (reference sequence). Roughly 0.45 to 1 ug RNA was reverse transcribed with random hexamers. TCRdb processed the immunoSEQ multiplex PCR reads anew with MiXCR; each CDR3 protein has one entry. The table includes 100,000 or so distinct CDR3 sequences, around 94% detected once. The specimen sequenced was CD4+ T cells from PBMCs. This rearrangement joins TRBV20-1 to TRBJ2-5, with TRBD2 matching 7 bases. The sequence was obtained from a human donor with Susac syndrome. CDR3 sequence (DNA): TGCAGTGCTCCGCCCTTAGGCGGGGGTCACGGAGAGACCCAGTACTTC. Protein sequence: CSAPPLGGGHGETQYF.